This is a list of T cell receptor beta chains from one sample in a study of Ad26.COV2.S vaccination and SARS-CoV-2 variants. Generated by immunoSEQ multiplex PCR, the TCRdb table keeps only in-frame clones and is missing some. The repertoire holds fewer than 400,000 clones, with approximately 86% as singletons. Specimen: peripheral blood, collected in a trial of Ad26.COV2.S vaccine versus placebo. The receptors here all came from a person between 18 and 60 years old who received the Ad26.COV2.S COVID-19 vaccine or a placebo. The CDR3 runs from the conserved cysteine through the conserved F or W. Fields, in order: clone size, V gene, J gene, D gene, CDR3 protein, CDR3 DNA. A D gene is named only where the DNA matches it firmly. Some rows mark clone size as missing; the rest say once, few, many or name a class of expanded clone.

clone_size: -; v_call: TRBV19; j_call: TRBJ2-4; d_call: TRBD2; cdr3_aa: CATRSAGGAKNIQYF; cdr3_nt: TGTGCCACCAGGAGCGCGGGGGGGGCCAAAAACATTCAGTACTTC
clone_size: -; v_call: TRBV6-1; j_call: TRBJ2-1; d_call: -; cdr3_aa: CASSDSVAAYNEQFF; cdr3_nt: TGTGCCAGCAGTGATTCGGTAGCGGCGTACAATGAGCAGTTCTTC
clone_size: -; v_call: TRBV5-1; j_call: TRBJ2-1; d_call: -; cdr3_aa: CASSLSGGDYNEQFF; cdr3_nt: TGCGCCAGCAGCTTGTCTGGGGGCGACTACAATGAGCAGTTCTTC
clone_size: -; v_call: TRBV7-6; j_call: TRBJ1-4; d_call: -; cdr3_aa: CASSLLSSVGAQHGEKLFF; cdr3_nt: TGTGCCAGCAGCTTACTTTCGAGTGTGGGGGCCCAGCATGGGGAAAAACTGTTTTTT
clone_size: once; v_call: TRBV18; j_call: TRBJ1-2; d_call: -; cdr3_aa: CASSPLGGAQNYGYTF; cdr3_nt: TGTGCCAGCTCACCACTAGGGGGTGCTCAGAACTATGGCTACACCTTC
clone_size: few; v_call: TRBV18; j_call: TRBJ1-2; d_call: TRBD1; cdr3_aa: CASSTDRGSAYGYTF; cdr3_nt: TGTGCCAGCTCAACGGACAGGGGGTCTGCCTATGGCTACACCTTC
clone_size: -; v_call: TRBV6-1; j_call: TRBJ1-1; d_call: -; cdr3_aa: CASSEDGDRDTEAFF; cdr3_nt: TGTGCCAGCAGTGAGGACGGGGATAGGGACACTGAAGCTTTCTTT
clone_size: -; v_call: TRBV7-6; j_call: TRBJ2-2; d_call: TRBD1; cdr3_aa: CASSRQGGDTGELFF; cdr3_nt: TGTGCCAGCAGCCGACAGGGGGGTGACACCGGGGAGCTGTTTTTT
clone_size: few; v_call: TRBV5-4; j_call: TRBJ1-3; d_call: -; cdr3_aa: CASSFGGYSGNTIYF; cdr3_nt: TGTGCCAGCAGCTTCGGAGGGTACTCTGGAAACACCATATATTTT
clone_size: -; v_call: TRBV5-3; j_call: TRBJ1-1; d_call: TRBD1; cdr3_aa: CARSPDRGAAEAFF; cdr3_nt: TGTGCCAGAAGCCCGGACAGGGGCGCGGCTGAAGCTTTCTTT
clone_size: once; v_call: TRBV27; j_call: TRBJ2-1; d_call: -; cdr3_aa: CASSLSREGEQFF; cdr3_nt: TGTGCCAGCAGTTTATCAAGGGAAGGTGAGCAGTTCTTC
clone_size: -; v_call: TRBV6-1; j_call: TRBJ1-2; d_call: -; cdr3_aa: CASSEWGGGNYGYTF; cdr3_nt: TGTGCCAGCAGTGAATGGGGTGGGGGTAACTATGGCTACACCTTC
clone_size: -; v_call: TRBV11-2; j_call: TRBJ2-3; d_call: -; cdr3_aa: CASSLEPTDTQYF; cdr3_nt: TGTGCCAGCAGCTTAGAGCCCACAGATACGCAGTATTTT
clone_size: once; v_call: TRBV2; j_call: TRBJ1-1; d_call: -; cdr3_aa: CASSQTQRSAEAFF; cdr3_nt: TGTGCCAGCAGTCAAACCCAAAGGTCCGCTGAAGCTTTCTTT
clone_size: -; v_call: TRBV10-3; j_call: TRBJ2-1; d_call: TRBD2; cdr3_aa: CAISPSGGTIYEQFF; cdr3_nt: TGTGCCATCAGCCCTAGCGGGGGGACGATTTATGAGCAGTTCTTC
clone_size: -; v_call: TRBV6-2/TRBV6-3; j_call: TRBJ2-7; d_call: -; cdr3_aa: CASSSSPHIEQYF; cdr3_nt: TGTGCCAGCAGCTCTTCCCCCCATATTGAGCAGTACTTC
clone_size: -; v_call: TRBV2; j_call: TRBJ2-1; d_call: -; cdr3_aa: CASRQARQFF; cdr3_nt: TGTGCCAGCAGGCAGGCGCGGCAGTTCTTC
clone_size: -; v_call: TRBV7-2; j_call: TRBJ2-3; d_call: -; cdr3_aa: CASSFLVGTDTQYF; cdr3_nt: TGTGCCAGCAGCTTCTTAGTAGGCACGGATACGCAGTATTTT
clone_size: -; v_call: TRBV7-8; j_call: TRBJ1-4; d_call: -; cdr3_aa: CASSSEGLANEKLFF; cdr3_nt: TGTGCCAGCAGCTCAGAGGGCCTTGCTAATGAAAAACTGTTTTTT
clone_size: few; v_call: TRBV3-1/TRBV3-2; j_call: TRBJ1-3; d_call: -; cdr3_aa: CASSYQRGSGNTIYF; cdr3_nt: TGTGCCAGCAGCTACCAACGAGGCTCTGGAAACACCATATATTTT
clone_size: once; v_call: TRBV6-2/TRBV6-3; j_call: TRBJ1-1; d_call: -; cdr3_aa: CASSYVQGGTEAFF; cdr3_nt: TGTGCCAGCAGTTACGTCCAGGGCGGGACTGAAGCTTTCTTT
clone_size: -; v_call: TRBV25-1; j_call: TRBJ1-1; d_call: TRBD1; cdr3_aa: CASSERTGGGGTEAFF; cdr3_nt: TGTGCCAGCAGTGAGCGGACAGGGGGAGGGGGCACTGAAGCTTTCTTT
clone_size: -; v_call: TRBV7-8; j_call: TRBJ2-7; d_call: -; cdr3_aa: CASSLGRTAAYEQYF; cdr3_nt: TGTGCCAGCAGCTTAGGCCGGACAGCGGCCTACGAGCAGTACTTC
clone_size: once; v_call: TRBV11-3; j_call: TRBJ2-1; d_call: TRBD1; cdr3_aa: CASSLGQGAYNEQFF; cdr3_nt: TGTGCCAGCAGCTTAGGCCAGGGGGCTTACAATGAGCAGTTCTTC
clone_size: few; v_call: TRBV19; j_call: TRBJ1-6; d_call: -; cdr3_aa: CASRRTINNSPLHF; cdr3_nt: TGTGCCAGTAGGAGGACCATCAATAATTCACCCCTCCACTTT
clone_size: -; v_call: TRBV10-2; j_call: TRBJ2-7; d_call: -; cdr3_aa: CASSDSATNYEQYF; cdr3_nt: TGCGCCAGCAGTGACTCCGCTACCAACTACGAGCAGTACTTC
clone_size: -; v_call: TRBV4-2; j_call: TRBJ2-7; d_call: -; cdr3_aa: CASSQDRIYVGQYF; cdr3_nt: TGTGCCAGCAGCCAAGATAGGATATACGTGGGGCAGTACTTC
clone_size: -; v_call: TRBV27; j_call: TRBJ1-2; d_call: TRBD1; cdr3_aa: CASSLSQGAYYGYTF; cdr3_nt: TGTGCCAGCAGTTTATCGCAGGGGGCTTACTATGGCTACACCTTC
clone_size: -; v_call: TRBV11-2; j_call: TRBJ1-2; d_call: TRBD1; cdr3_aa: CASSLGQTGLYGYTF; cdr3_nt: TGTGCCAGCAGCTTAGGTCAGACAGGGCTCTATGGCTACACCTTC
clone_size: -; v_call: TRBV7-7; j_call: TRBJ2-1; d_call: -; cdr3_aa: CASSLAGNYNEQFF; cdr3_nt: TGTGCTAGCAGCTTAGCTGGGAACTACAATGAGCAGTTCTTC
clone_size: -; v_call: TRBV7-2; j_call: TRBJ1-1; d_call: TRBD1; cdr3_aa: CASSRRQGLEAFF; cdr3_nt: TGTGCCAGCAGCCGACGACAGGGCCTTGAAGCTTTCTTT
clone_size: -; v_call: TRBV5-1; j_call: TRBJ2-3; d_call: -; cdr3_aa: CASSSGTSTDTQYF; cdr3_nt: TGCGCCAGCAGCTCCGGGACTAGCACAGATACGCAGTATTTT
clone_size: -; v_call: TRBV27; j_call: TRBJ1-5; d_call: -; cdr3_aa: CATSGGNQPQHF; cdr3_nt: TGTGCCACCTCAGGGGGCAATCAGCCCCAGCATTTT
clone_size: -; v_call: TRBV18; j_call: TRBJ1-1; d_call: TRBD1; cdr3_aa: CASSPRDRALNTEAFF; cdr3_nt: TGTGCCAGCTCACCACGGGACAGGGCCTTGAACACTGAAGCTTTCTTT
clone_size: -; v_call: TRBV29-1; j_call: TRBJ2-5; d_call: -; cdr3_aa: CSVEGGARETQYF; cdr3_nt: TGCAGCGTTGAAGGGGGGGCCAGGGAGACCCAGTACTTC
clone_size: -; v_call: TRBV19; j_call: TRBJ1-2; d_call: -; cdr3_aa: CASSMRQANYGYTF; cdr3_nt: TGTGCCAGTAGTATGCGGCAGGCGAACTATGGCTACACCTTC
clone_size: -; v_call: TRBV11-2; j_call: TRBJ1-4; d_call: TRBD1; cdr3_aa: CASSLVGTGSEKLFF; cdr3_nt: TGTGCCAGCAGCTTAGTGGGGACAGGGTCTGAAAAACTGTTTTTT
clone_size: -; v_call: TRBV5-6; j_call: TRBJ2-3; d_call: TRBD1; cdr3_aa: CASSVPGQSTDTQYF; cdr3_nt: TGTGCCAGCAGCGTCCCGGGACAGAGCACAGATACGCAGTATTTT
clone_size: -; v_call: TRBV27; j_call: TRBJ1-1; d_call: TRBD1; cdr3_aa: CASSLSGQGRDTEAFF; cdr3_nt: TGTGCCAGCAGTTTATCGGGACAGGGAAGGGACACTGAAGCTTTCTTT
clone_size: -; v_call: TRBV5-6; j_call: TRBJ2-1; d_call: TRBD2; cdr3_aa: CASSLAGTSFNEQFF; cdr3_nt: TGTGCCAGCAGCTTGGCCGGGACTAGCTTCAATGAGCAGTTCTTC
clone_size: -; v_call: TRBV25-1; j_call: TRBJ1-2; d_call: -; cdr3_aa: CASSERKRNSGYTF; cdr3_nt: TGTGCCAGCAGTGAACGTAAAAGGAATTCTGGCTACACCTTC
clone_size: -; v_call: TRBV6-1; j_call: TRBJ2-3; d_call: -; cdr3_aa: CASSDLLESF; cdr3_nt: TGTGCCAGCAGTGACCTCTTAGAGTCTTTT
clone_size: -; v_call: TRBV7-6; j_call: TRBJ1-2; d_call: TRBD1; cdr3_aa: CASSPGQGPGYTF; cdr3_nt: TGTGCCAGCAGCCCAGGACAGGGGCCTGGCTACACCTTC
clone_size: -; v_call: TRBV4-1; j_call: TRBJ1-2; d_call: TRBD1; cdr3_aa: CASSPSDRGGYGYTF; cdr3_nt: TGCGCCAGCAGCCCTTCGGACAGGGGTGGCTATGGCTACACCTTC
clone_size: -; v_call: TRBV18; j_call: TRBJ2-5; d_call: TRBD2; cdr3_aa: CASSPSGLAGLTQYF; cdr3_nt: TGTGCCAGCTCACCATCGGGACTAGCGGGGTTGACCCAGTACTTC
clone_size: -; v_call: TRBV12-3/TRBV12-4; j_call: TRBJ2-2; d_call: -; cdr3_aa: CASSSSNTGELFF; cdr3_nt: TGTGCCAGCAGTTCCTCGAACACCGGGGAGCTGTTTTTT
clone_size: few; v_call: TRBV7-9; j_call: TRBJ1-1; d_call: -; cdr3_aa: CASSLVGAEAFF; cdr3_nt: TGTGCCAGCAGCTTAGTCGGCGCTGAAGCTTTCTTT
clone_size: -; v_call: TRBV3-1/TRBV3-2; j_call: TRBJ1-4; d_call: -; cdr3_aa: CASSFGGSNEKLFF; cdr3_nt: TGTGCCAGCAGCTTTGGAGGGTCTAATGAAAAACTGTTTTTT
clone_size: -; v_call: TRBV27; j_call: TRBJ2-1; d_call: TRBD2; cdr3_aa: CASSGSGGGHWNEQFF; cdr3_nt: TGTGCCAGCAGCGGGTCGGGCGGGGGGCATTGGAATGAGCAGTTCTTC
clone_size: -; v_call: TRBV18; j_call: TRBJ1-1; d_call: -; cdr3_aa: CASSPKDGTEAFF; cdr3_nt: TGTGCCAGCTCACCTAAAGATGGCACTGAAGCTTTCTTT
clone_size: -; v_call: TRBV7-6; j_call: TRBJ2-2; d_call: TRBD2; cdr3_aa: CASSSLAGGNTGELFF; cdr3_nt: TGTGCCAGCAGCTCACTAGCGGGGGGTAACACCGGGGAGCTGTTTTTT
clone_size: -; v_call: TRBV3-1/TRBV3-2; j_call: TRBJ2-2; d_call: -; cdr3_aa: CASSQSTLTGELFF; cdr3_nt: TGTGCCAGCAGCCAATCTACACTCACCGGGGAGCTGTTTTTT
clone_size: -; v_call: TRBV5-4; j_call: TRBJ1-1; d_call: -; cdr3_aa: CASSFNRNTEAFF; cdr3_nt: TGTGCCAGCAGCTTTAATAGGAACACTGAAGCTTTCTTT
clone_size: few; v_call: TRBV2; j_call: TRBJ1-6; d_call: -; cdr3_aa: CASRREWTANSPLHF; cdr3_nt: TGTGCCAGCAGAAGGGAGTGGACGGCTAATTCACCCCTCCACTTT